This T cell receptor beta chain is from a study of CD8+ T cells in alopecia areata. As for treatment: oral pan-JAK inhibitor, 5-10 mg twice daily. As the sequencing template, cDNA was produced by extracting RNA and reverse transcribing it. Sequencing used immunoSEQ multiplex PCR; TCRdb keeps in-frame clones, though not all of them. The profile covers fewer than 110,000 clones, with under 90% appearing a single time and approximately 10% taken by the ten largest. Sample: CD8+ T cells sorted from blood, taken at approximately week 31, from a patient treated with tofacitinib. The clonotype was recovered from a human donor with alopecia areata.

CDR3 DNA sequence: TGCAGCGTTGAAGACCTGGATGAGGGGGCCTACAATGAGCAGTTCTTC. Its protein is CSVEDLDEGAYNEQFF. V gene TRBV29-1 combines with J gene TRBJ2-1, with D maybe TRBD1 (6 bases). This CDR3 spans 16 amino acids. V shed 0 bases and J shed 2 bases, with 14 bases lying between them. Germline CDR1 SQVTM, CDR2 ANQGSEA.